Included here is one T cell receptor beta chain sequence, with context. The data are from a study of blood T cell repertoires in COVID-19. Measured with immunoSEQ multiplex PCR; TCRdb has only the in-frame clones, and not every one. This table holds roughly 200,000 clones, 88% found once. Losses at the gene ends were 1 base for V and 6 bases for J; bases not matched to a gene: 7. Per the germline V gene, CDR1 is LGHDT and CDR2 is YNNKEL (reference sequence). This CDR3 is 17 amino acids long. The clonotype was recovered from a man aged 45-65 years with COVID-19, enrolled during active disease. Sequencing was performed on peripheral blood. V is TRBV3-1 (or the pseudogene TRBV3-2) and J is TRBJ1-4, with 11 bases fitting TRBD1. The CDR3 reads CASSQGWTGGVDEKLFF. CDR3 sequence (DNA): TGTGCCAGCAGCCAAGGTTGGACAGGGGGCGTAGATGAAAAACTGTTTTTT.